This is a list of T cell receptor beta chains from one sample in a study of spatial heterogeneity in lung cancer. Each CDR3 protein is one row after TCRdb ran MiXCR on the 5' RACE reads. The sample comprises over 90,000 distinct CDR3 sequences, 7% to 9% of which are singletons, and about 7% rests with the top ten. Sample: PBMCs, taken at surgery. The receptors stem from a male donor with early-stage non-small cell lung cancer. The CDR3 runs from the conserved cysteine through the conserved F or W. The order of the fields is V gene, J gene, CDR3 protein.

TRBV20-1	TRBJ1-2	CSAPTDGGGYNYGYTF
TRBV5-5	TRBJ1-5	CASSLGREVNNQPQHF
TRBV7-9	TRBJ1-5	CASSLGQPYSNQPQHF
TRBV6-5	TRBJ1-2	CASSPGQSYGYTF
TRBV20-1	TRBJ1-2	CSARDSSNNYGYTF
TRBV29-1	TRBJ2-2	CSVEDGELFF
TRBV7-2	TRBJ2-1	CASSSGPSNEQFF
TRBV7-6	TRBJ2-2	CASSPRQFTGELFF
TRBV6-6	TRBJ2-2	CASSRQGTGELFF
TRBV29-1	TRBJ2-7	CSVENNYEQYF
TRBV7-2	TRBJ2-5	CASSLGGGETQYF
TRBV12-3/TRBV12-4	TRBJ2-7	CATRGDSYEQYF
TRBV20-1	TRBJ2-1	CSARDYLAVSYNEQFF
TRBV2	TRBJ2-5	CASSPLGTQYF
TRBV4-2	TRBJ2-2	CASSGTSNTGELFF
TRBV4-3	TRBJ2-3	CASSQELMDTQYF
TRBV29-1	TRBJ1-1	CSAERTANTEAFF
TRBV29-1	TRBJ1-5	CSVEPAGEGSNQPQHF
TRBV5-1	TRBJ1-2	CASSPSGGLGYTF
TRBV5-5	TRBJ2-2	CASSLTLNTGELFF
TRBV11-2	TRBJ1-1	CASSLSQGSTEAFF
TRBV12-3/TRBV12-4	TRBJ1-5	CASSWDRTQPQHF
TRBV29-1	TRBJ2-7	CSVDSSYEQYF
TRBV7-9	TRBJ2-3	CASSFGTSGTDTQYF
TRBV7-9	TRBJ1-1	CASSLHPNTEAFF
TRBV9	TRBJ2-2	CASSVATGQNTGELFF
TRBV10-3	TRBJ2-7	CAISDKGQPGEQYF
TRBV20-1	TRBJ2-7	CSHDGSFGEQYF
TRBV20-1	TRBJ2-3	CSARPGVGDTQYF
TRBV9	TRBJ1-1	CASSTDLNTEAFF
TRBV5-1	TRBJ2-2	CASSLVAGAGELFF
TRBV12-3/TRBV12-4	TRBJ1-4	CASSRQQKLFF
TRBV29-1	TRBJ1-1	CSVEENQNTEAFF
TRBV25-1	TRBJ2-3	CASSTLYQVGQGMPTDTQYF
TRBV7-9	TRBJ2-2	CASQGPNTGELFF
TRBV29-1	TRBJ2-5	CSVEPSGAQETQYF
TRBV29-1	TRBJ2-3	CSVETPREDTQYF
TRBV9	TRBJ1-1	CASSVGGAGTEAFF
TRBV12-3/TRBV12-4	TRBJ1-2	CASSPRGDGYTF
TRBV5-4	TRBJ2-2	CASSFLGSTGELFF
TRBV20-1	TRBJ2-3	CSAAGLAKSTDTQYF
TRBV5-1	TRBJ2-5	CASSLERAEETQYF
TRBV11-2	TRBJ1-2	CASSRERYGYTF
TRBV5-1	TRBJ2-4	CASSEAGGAIQYF
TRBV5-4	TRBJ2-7	CASRRDTGNYEQYF
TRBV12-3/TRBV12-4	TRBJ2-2	CASSPGTGELFF